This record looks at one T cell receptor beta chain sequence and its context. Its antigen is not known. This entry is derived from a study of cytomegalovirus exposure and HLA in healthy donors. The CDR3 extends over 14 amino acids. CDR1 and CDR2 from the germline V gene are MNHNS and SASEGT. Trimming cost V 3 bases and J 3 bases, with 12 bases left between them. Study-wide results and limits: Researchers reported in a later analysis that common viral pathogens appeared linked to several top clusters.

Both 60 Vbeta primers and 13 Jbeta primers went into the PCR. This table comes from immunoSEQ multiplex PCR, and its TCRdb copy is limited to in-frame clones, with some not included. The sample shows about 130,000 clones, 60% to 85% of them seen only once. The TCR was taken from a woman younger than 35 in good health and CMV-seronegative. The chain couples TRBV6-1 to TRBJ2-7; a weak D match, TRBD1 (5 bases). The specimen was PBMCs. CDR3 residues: CASSDRGRYYEQYF. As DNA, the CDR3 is TGTGCCAGCAGTGATAGGGGCCGTTACTACGAGCAGTACTTC.